This record covers a single T cell receptor beta chain. What it recognizes is unknown. The junction departs from germline at one end; a sequencing error may be responsible. CDR3 size: 16 residues. Germline V gives CDR1 DFQATT, CDR2 SNEGSKA (reference sequence). This sample stems from a study of blood T cells in healthy people across ages. Whole-study context: There was about one barcoded beta molecule captured by template switching per two T cells.

Study outcomes and limitations: Fewer expanded clones and more diversity marked long-lived versus aged donors.

Total RNA, at least 5.5 micrograms per sample, was extracted from PBMCs. The authors ran a second PCR of roughly 6 to 12 cycles using a sample-barcoded 5' primer and a J-beta primer mix. All cDNA molecules were each tagged by a template-switch adaptor with 12 random nucleotides. From the 5' RACE reads, TCRdb called clonotypes with MiXCR, one entry per CDR3 protein. The table records about 570,000 distinct CDR3 sequences, approximately 25% of them present only once. The receptor comes from a woman in her 70s in good health. Sequenced sample: blood. The V call is TRBV20-1, the J call TRBJ1-1, with D possibly being TRBD1 (5 bases). The CDR3, as DNA: TGCAGTGCTAGAGACCCTTTGACAGCAAAGAACGCTGAAGCTTTCTTT. Translation: CSARDPLTAKNAEAFF.